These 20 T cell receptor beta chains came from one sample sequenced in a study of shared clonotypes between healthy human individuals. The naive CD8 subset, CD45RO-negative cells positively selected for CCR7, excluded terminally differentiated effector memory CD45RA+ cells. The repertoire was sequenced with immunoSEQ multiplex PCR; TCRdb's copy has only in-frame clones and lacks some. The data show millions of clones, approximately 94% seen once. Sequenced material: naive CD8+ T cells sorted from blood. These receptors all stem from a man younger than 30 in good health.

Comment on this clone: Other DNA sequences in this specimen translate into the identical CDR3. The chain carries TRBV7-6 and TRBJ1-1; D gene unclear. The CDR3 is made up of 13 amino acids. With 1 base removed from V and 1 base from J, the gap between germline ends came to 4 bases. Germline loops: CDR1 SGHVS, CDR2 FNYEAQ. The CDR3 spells CASSLGTNTEAFF. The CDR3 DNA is TGTGCCAGCAGCTTAGGTACGAACACTGAAGCTTTCTTT. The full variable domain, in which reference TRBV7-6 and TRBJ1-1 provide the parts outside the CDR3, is GAGVSQSPRYKVTKRGQDVALRCDPISGHVSLYWYRQALGQGPEFLTYFNYEAQQDKSGLPNDRFSAERPEGSISTLTIQRTEQRDSAMYRCASSLGTNTEAFFGQGTRLTVV.

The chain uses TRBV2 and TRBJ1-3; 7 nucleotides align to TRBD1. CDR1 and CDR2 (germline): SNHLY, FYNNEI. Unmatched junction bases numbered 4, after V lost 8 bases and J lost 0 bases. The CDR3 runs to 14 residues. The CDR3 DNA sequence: TGTGCCAGCGGGGACAGTTTCTCTGGAAACACCATATATTTT. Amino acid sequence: CASGDSFSGNTIYF.

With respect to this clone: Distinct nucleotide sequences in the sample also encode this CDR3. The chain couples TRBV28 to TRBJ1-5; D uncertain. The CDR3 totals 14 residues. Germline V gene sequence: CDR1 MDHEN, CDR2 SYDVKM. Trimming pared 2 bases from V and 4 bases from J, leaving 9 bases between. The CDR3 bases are TGTGCCAGCAGTTTAAGGGCAGAAAATCAGCCCCAGCATTTT. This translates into CASSLRAENQPQHF.

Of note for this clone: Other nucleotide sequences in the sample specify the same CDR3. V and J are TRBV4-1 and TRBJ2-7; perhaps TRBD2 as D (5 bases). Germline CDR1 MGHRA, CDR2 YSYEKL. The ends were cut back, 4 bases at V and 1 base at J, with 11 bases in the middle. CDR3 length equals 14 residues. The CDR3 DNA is TGCGCCAGCAGCCCCTTCGGCGGGTCCTACGAGCAGTACTTC. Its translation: CASSPFGGSYEQYF.

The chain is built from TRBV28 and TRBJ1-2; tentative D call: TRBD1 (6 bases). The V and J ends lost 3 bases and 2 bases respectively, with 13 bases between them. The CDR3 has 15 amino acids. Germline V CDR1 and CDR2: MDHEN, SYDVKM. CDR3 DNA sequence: TGTGCCAGCAGTTTGCCCCTTACAGGGAACTATGGCTACACCTTC. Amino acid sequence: CASSLPLTGNYGYTF.

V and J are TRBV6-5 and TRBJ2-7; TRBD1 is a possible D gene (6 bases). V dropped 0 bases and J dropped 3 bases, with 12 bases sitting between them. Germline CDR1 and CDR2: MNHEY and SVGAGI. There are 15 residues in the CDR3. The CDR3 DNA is TGTGCCAGCAGTTACTCTCAGGGGCCCCTCTACGAGCAGTACTTC. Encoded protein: CASSYSQGPLYEQYF.

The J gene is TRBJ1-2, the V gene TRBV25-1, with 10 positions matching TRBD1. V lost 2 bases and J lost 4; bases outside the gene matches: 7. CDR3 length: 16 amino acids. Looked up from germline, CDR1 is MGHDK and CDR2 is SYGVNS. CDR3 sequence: CASSEGTGAISYGYTF. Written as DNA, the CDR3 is TGTGCCAGCAGTGAAGGGACAGGGGCAATCAGCTATGGCTACACCTTC.

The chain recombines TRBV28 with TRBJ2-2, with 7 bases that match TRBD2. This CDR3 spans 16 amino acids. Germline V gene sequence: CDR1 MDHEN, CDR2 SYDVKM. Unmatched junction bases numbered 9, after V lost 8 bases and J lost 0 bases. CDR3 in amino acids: CASRGVSGPNTGELFF. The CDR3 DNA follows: TGTGCCAGCCGGGGCGTTAGCGGGCCGAACACCGGGGAGCTGTTTTTT.

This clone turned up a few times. The DNA of the CDR3 is TGTGCCAGCAGGCAATCAACAGGGTTCCAAGCTTTCTTT. This translates into CASRQSTGFQAFF. The chain carries TRBV7-9 and TRBJ1-1; D may be TRBD1 (6 bases). The germline gives CDR1 SEHNR, CDR2 FQNEAQ (reference sequence). V was clipped by 6 bases and J by 9 bases, with 17 bases between them. This CDR3 has 13 amino acids.

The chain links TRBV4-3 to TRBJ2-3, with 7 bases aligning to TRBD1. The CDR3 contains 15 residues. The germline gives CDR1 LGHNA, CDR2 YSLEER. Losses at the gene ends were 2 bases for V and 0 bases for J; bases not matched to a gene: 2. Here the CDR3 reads CASSQLTGSTDTQYF. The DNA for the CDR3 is TGCGCCAGCAGCCAACTGACAGGGAGCACAGATACGCAGTATTTT.

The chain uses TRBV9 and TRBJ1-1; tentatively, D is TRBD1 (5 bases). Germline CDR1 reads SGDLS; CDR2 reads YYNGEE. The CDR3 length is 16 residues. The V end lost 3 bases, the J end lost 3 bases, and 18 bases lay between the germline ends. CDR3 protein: CASSADRDGMYTEAFF. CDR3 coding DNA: TGTGCCAGCAGCGCGGACCGGGACGGGATGTACACTGAAGCTTTCTTT.

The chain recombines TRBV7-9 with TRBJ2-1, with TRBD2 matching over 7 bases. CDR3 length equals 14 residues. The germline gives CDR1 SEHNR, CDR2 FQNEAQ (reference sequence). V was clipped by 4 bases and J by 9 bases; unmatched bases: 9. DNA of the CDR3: TGTGCCAGCAGCTCGGGGACTAATCGGGGTGAGCAGTTCTTC. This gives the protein CASSSGTNRGEQFF.

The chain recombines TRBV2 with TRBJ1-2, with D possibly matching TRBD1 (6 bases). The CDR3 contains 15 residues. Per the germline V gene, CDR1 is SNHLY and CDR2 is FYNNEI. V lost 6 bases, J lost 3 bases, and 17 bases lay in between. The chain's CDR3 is CASSDIRDTDYGYTF. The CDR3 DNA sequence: TGTGCCAGCAGCGATATCCGGGACACGGACTATGGCTACACCTTC.

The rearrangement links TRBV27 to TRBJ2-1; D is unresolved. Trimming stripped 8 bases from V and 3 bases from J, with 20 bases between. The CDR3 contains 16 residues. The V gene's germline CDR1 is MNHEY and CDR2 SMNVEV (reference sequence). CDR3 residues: CASQTATQIHYNEQFF. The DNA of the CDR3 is TGTGCCAGCCAGACGGCGACCCAAATACACTACAATGAGCAGTTCTTC.

In DNA, the CDR3 is TGCGCCAGCAGCCAAGAGAGGCCCCCCGGGGAGGGGAGGACCGGGGAGCTGTTTTTT. As protein: CASSQERPPGEGRTGELFF. The V gene is TRBV4-3, the J gene TRBJ2-2, with 7 bases identical to TRBD2. The germline gives CDR1 LGHNA, CDR2 YSLEER. This CDR3 spans 19 amino acids. The V gene end was trimmed by 0 bases and the J gene end by 5 bases; junction bases not matched to a gene: 15.

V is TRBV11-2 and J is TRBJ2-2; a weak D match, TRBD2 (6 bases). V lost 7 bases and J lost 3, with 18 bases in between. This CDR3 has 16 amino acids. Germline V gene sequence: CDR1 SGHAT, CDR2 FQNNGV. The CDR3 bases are TGTGCCAGCACCTGGGGCGGGGCAGTCTACACCGGGGAGCTGTTTTTT. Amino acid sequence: CASTWGGAVYTGELFF.

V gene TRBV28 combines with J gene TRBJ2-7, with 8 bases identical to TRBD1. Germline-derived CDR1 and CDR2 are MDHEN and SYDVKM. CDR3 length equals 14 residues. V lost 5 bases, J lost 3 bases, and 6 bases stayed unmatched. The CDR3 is CASSHTGGDYEQYF. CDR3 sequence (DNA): TGTGCCAGCAGTCACACAGGGGGAGACTACGAGCAGTACTTC.

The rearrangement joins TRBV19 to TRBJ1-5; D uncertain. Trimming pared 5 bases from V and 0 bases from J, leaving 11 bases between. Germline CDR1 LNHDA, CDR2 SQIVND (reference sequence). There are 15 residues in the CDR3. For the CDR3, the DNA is TGTGCCAGTAGTTATTGGGCAGATAGCAATCAGCCCCAGCATTTT. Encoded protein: CASSYWADSNQPQHF.

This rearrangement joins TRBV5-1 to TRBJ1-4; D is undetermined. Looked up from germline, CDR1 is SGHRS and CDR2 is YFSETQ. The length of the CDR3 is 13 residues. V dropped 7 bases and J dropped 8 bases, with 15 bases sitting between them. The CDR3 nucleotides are TGCGCCAGCGGGCCTGTAGGTGGAGAAAAACTGTTTTTT. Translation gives CASGPVGGEKLFF. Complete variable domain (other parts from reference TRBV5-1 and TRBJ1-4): KAGVTQTPRYLIKTRGQQVTLSCSPISGHRSVSWYQQTPGQGLQFLFEYFSETQRNKGNFPGRFSGRQFSNSRSEMNVSTLELGDSALYLCASGPVGGEKLFFGSGTQLSVL.

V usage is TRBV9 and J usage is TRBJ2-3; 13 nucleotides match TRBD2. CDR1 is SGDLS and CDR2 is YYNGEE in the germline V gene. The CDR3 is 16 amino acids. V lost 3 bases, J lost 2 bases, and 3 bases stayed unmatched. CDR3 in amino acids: CASSGGTSGITDTQYF. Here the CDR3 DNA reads TGTGCCAGCAGCGGTGGGACTAGCGGGATCACAGATACGCAGTATTTT.